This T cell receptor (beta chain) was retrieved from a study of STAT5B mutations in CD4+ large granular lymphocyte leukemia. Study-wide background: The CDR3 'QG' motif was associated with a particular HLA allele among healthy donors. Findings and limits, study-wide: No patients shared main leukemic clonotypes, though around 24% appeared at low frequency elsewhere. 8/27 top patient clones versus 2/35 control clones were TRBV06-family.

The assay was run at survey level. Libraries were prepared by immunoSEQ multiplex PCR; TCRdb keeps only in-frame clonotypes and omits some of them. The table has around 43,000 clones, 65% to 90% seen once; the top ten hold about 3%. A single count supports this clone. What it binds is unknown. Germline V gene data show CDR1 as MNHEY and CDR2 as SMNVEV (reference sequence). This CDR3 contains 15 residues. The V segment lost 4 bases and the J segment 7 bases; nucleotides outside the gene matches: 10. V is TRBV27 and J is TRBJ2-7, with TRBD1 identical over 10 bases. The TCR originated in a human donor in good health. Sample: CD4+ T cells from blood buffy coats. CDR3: CASSWGQGNSREQYF. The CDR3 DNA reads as TGTGCCAGCAGTTGGGGACAGGGGAACTCCAGGGAGCAGTACTTC.